This TCR beta chain appears in the sequencing data of a study of cytotoxic CD8 clonotypes in ibrutinib-treated CLL. Study-level findings and limits: Baseline clonality, above age-matched healthy donor levels, tracked circulating CD8+ T-cell counts. Under therapy, public clonotypes either contracted or stayed stable, and they were uncommon.

Note on this clone: Its antigen is not identified. Germline is not matched at one junction end, which may reflect a read error.

PBMCs that had been cryopreserved were the source of approximately 2 micrograms of genomic DNA for TCR beta libraries. Deep sequencing aimed at 1 in 200,000 to 1 in 1 million T cells' resolution. This table comes from immunoSEQ multiplex PCR, and its TCRdb copy is limited to in-frame clones, with some not included. The sample holds over 75,000 clones; around 73% are singletons and the top ten take 25% to 35%. Sequences were derived from PBMCs, sampled after 12 months of ibrutinib treatment. This clonotype originated in a human donor with chronic lymphocytic leukemia.

CDR3 amino acids: CAGRRADTQYF. The CDR3 DNA sequence: TGTGCCGGCAGGAGGGCAGATACGCAGTATTTT. V is TRBV6-5 and J is TRBJ2-3; perhaps TRBD2 as D (6 bases). Per the germline V gene, CDR1 is MNHEY and CDR2 is SVGAGI. The CDR3 length is 11 residues.